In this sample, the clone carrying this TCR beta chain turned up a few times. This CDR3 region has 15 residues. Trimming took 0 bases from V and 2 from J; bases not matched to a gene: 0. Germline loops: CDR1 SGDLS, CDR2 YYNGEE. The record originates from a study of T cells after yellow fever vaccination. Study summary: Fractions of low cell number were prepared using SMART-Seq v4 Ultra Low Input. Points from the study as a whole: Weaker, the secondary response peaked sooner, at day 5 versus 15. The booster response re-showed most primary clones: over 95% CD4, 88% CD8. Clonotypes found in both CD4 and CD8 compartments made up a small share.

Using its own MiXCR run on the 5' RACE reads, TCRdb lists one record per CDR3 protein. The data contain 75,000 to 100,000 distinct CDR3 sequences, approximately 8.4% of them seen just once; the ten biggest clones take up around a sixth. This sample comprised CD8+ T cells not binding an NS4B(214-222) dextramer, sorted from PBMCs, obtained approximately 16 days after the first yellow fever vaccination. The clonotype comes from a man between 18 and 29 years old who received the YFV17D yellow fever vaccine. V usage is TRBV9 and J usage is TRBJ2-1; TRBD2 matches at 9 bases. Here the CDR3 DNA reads TGTGCCAGCAGCGTAGTAGCGGGGGCCTACAATGAGCAGTTCTTC. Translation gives CASSVVAGAYNEQFF.